This record looks at one T cell receptor (beta chain) sequence and its context. Its antigen is currently not known. Nothing much larger sits one base from this clone, and base qualities are not available. This specimen belongs to a study of T-cell memory formation after mild COVID-19 (dated by TCRdb to the early 2020s). About the full investigation: TCR sequence clusters from the two donors were found to be largely donor specific. In a couple of donors, T-cell clones that expanded and contracted after mild COVID-19 were tracked by sequencing TCRalpha and TCRbeta repertoires over time. The cohort comprised two young, previously healthy adult volunteers, one female and one male. Here is what the overall study found, with its caveats: Whether the second-wave clones peaking on day 37 were SARS-CoV-2 specific was not confirmed. The detection of some responding clones in pre-infection memory suggests that pre-existing cross-reactive memory T cells joined the SARS-CoV-2 response. Contracting CD4+ clones were found mainly in CM and EM memory subsets, while CD8+ clones were enriched in EMRA. The study covered only two mild cases, and larger cohorts including severe cases with pre-infection samples were considered necessary. From day 15 to 85, contracting clones showed balanced CD4/CD8 phenotypes, whereas a second wave of clones that expanded from day 15 to 37 leaned towards CD4+.

Ficoll-Paque density gradient centrifugation was used to isolate PBMCs. Reads for this sample came from an Illumina NovaSeq 6000. TCRalpha and TCRbeta cDNA libraries were constructed by 5'RACE with constant-segment primers, with sample barcodes and unique molecular identifiers being introduced. RNA was extracted from every sample with Trizol reagent. Library amplification was performed in two PCR steps, and a second sample barcode and Illumina TruSeq adapters were introduced in the second step. Sequencing of the libraries was done on an Illumina NovaSeq, producing 2 x 150 bp paired-end reads. The authors' pipeline ran thus. The reads were demultiplexed and collapsed into UMI-guided consensus sequences using migec v1.2.7. Using mixcr v2.1.11, UMI consensuses were aligned to TRA and TRB V and J templates and then assembled into clonotypes. Clonotypes were classified as expanded or contracted when called significant by both edgeR and NoisET, with noise models trained on biological replicates. edgeR calls used a false discovery rate-adjusted p below 0.01 and a log2 fold-change threshold of 1. As an exploratory analysis of dynamics, max-normalized trajectories of the 1000 most abundant clonotypes were examined with PCA combined with hierarchical clustering. Separately sequenced CD4+ and CD8+ repertoires were used to assign a CD4 or CD8 phenotype to each responding clone. TCRdb ran its own pipeline on the public reads, namely fastp trimming at Q25 and MiXCR clone calling, and kept in-frame beta chains. Every CDR3 protein is listed once, alongside the most common genes and DNA of its rows. The V and J calls and clone size come from TCRdb's table, not from the authors' own analysis. The sample table contains about 260,000 distinct CDR3 sequences; only one count was recorded for roughly 8% of them. The top ten clonotypes cover 22% of the sample.

CDR1 SGHTA and CDR2 FQGNSA are derived from the germline V gene. V and J lose 2 bases and 4 bases, and a span of 12 bases separates them. From the cysteine through the phenylalanine, the CDR3 covers 15 amino acids. Of all the DNA, just the CDR3 is kept, 45 bases in frame from base 1. Sequencing was carried out using PBMCs or a T cell subset sorted from them (not recorded which). The receptor chain draws on TRBV7-2 and TRBJ2-1; a weak D assignment points to TRBD1 (5 bases agree). The TCR was taken from a man aged 18 to 29 who had mild COVID-19 (a few samples of this study predate the infection). The sample titles of this study are shuffled in the database, so cell type and time point are left out; the donor was told from shared clones. The CDR3 protein sequence reads: CASSLSGPWYNEQFF. The DNA sequence reads TGTGCCAGCAGCTTATCAGGGCCCTGGTACAATGAGCAGTTCTTC.